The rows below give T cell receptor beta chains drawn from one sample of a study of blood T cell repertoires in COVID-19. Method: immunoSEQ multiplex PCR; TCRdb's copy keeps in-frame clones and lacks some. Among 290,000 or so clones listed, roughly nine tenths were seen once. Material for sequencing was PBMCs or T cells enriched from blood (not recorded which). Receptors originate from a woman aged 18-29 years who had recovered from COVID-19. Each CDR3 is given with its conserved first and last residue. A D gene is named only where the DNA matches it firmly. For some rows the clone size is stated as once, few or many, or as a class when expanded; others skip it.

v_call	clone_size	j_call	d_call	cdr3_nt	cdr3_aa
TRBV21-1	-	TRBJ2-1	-	TGTGCCAGCAGCAAAGCGTCCATAGAGGATGAGCAGTTCTTC	CASSKASIEDEQFF
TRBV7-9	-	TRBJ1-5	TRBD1	TGTGCCAGCAGCTACAGGGGTATGAGACAGCCCCAGCATTTT	CASSYRGMRQPQHF
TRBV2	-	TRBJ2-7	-	TGTGCCAGCAGTGTTCGGGACACCTACGAGCAGTACTTC	CASSVRDTYEQYF
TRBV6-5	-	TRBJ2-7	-	TGTGCCAGCAATAGGGGTACCGAGCAGTACTTC	CASNRGTEQYF
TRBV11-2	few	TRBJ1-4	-	TGTGCCAGCAGCTTAGTACGAGGGGGTAATGAAAAACTGTTTTTT	CASSLVRGGNEKLFF
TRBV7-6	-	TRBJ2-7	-	TGTGCCAGCAGCTTAGCACCGGGAGAGAACTACGAGCAGTACTTC	CASSLAPGENYEQYF
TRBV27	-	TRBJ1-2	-	TGTGCCAGCAGTTATAGAGGGATCTATGGCTACACCTTC	CASSYRGIYGYTF
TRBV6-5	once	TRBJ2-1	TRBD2	TGTGCCAGCAGTTACTTGGGACTAGCGGGAGGCCCACACCTCTTC	CASSYLGLAGGPHLF
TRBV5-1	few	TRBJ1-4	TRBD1	TGCGCCAGCAGCTTGGGCCGGGGACAGGGGGCCACTAATGAAAAACTGTTTTTT	CASSLGRGQGATNEKLFF
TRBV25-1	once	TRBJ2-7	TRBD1	TGTGCCAGCAGTGAATGGACAGGGGGTGTCTACGAGCAGTACTTC	CASSEWTGGVYEQYF
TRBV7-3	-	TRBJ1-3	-	TGTGCCAGCAGCGCAGGCACAGGGTACGGAAACACCATATATTTT	CASSAGTGYGNTIYF
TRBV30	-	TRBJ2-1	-	TGTGCCTGGAGTGTAACACTAGCAGCAGTCTCCTACAATGAGCAGTTCTTC	CAWSVTLAAVSYNEQFF
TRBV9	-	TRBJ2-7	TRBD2	TGTGCCAGCAGCCAAGGACTAGCGGGGTTGTACGAGCAGTACTTC	CASSQGLAGLYEQYF
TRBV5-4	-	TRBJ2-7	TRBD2	TGTGCCAGCAGCTTGGGGACTAGCACCCGGTACGAGCAGTACTTC	CASSLGTSTRYEQYF
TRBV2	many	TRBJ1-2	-	TGTGCCAGCAGTGAATGGACCCGGGGGGGGCGCAACTATGGCTACACCTTC	CASSEWTRGGRNYGYTF
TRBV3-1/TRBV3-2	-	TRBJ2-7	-	TGTGCCAGCAGCCCGGGTCTATTCAGCTCCTACGAGCAGTACTTC	CASSPGLFSSYEQYF
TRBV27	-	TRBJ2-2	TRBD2	TGTGCCAGCAGTAACAGGCTCGGGAGGTTCGGGGAGCTGTTTTTT	CASSNRLGRFGELFF
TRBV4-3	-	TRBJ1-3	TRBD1	TGCGCCAGCAGCAACAGGGGGGCTGGAAACACCATATATTTT	CASSNRGAGNTIYF
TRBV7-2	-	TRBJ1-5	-	TGTGCCAGCAGCTTAGCAGTGGGGGCCTATCAGCCCCAGCATTTT	CASSLAVGAYQPQHF
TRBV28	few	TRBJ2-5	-	TGTGCCAGCAGGATGGACTACACCCAGTACTTC	CASRMDYTQYF
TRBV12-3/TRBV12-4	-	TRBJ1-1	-	TGTGCCAGCACAAAGCAGGGTCCCTATGAAGCTTTCTTT	CASTKQGPYEAFF
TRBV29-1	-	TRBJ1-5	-	TGCAGCGTTGGAACGGTTTGCAGGAGAATACTGGGGAGAAGAATGGTTGGCAATCAGCCCCAGCATTTT	CSVGTVCRRILGRRMVGNQPQHF